This TCR beta chain was obtained from a study of CD8 T cells in Susac syndrome. The V gene lost 1 base and the J gene lost 6 bases, with 13 bases spanning the gap. In germline, CDR1 is SGHVS, CDR2 FNYEAQ. The CDR3 spans 15 residues. Random-hexamer reverse transcription was applied to about 0.45 to 1 ug RNA. In TCRdb, the immunoSEQ multiplex PCR reads were re-called with MiXCR into one record per CDR3 protein. The top ten hold 0.095% to 0.13% of the sample, which has under 200,000 distinct CDR3 sequences, approximately 94% seen once. This clonotype was found once. Purification of the CD8+ and CD4+ T cells relied on negative isolation, and TEMRA cells underwent FACS enrichment.

The chain carries TRBV7-6 and TRBJ2-1; D is unresolved. The specimen sequenced was CD4+ T cells from PBMCs. The sequence derives from a human donor with Susac syndrome. CDR3 in DNA: TGTGCCAGCAGCTTAGGTGGGGTTTGGGGCAATGAGCAGTTCTTC. Amino acid sequence: CASSLGGVWGNEQFF.